One T cell receptor beta chain is described in this entry. V lost 2 bases and J lost 4; bases outside the gene matches: 7. CDR3 size: 16 residues. CDR1 and CDR2 from the germline V gene are MDHEN and SYDVKM. This record comes from a study of blood T cell repertoires in COVID-19. Assay used: immunoSEQ multiplex PCR; TCRdb lists only in-frame clones, some missing. The sample lists some 140,000 clones; 84% were seen once. The sequence came from a middle-aged man with acute COVID-19. The V gene is TRBV28, the J gene TRBJ2-1; 8 nucleotides align to TRBD1. Input material: PBMCs or T cells enriched from blood (not recorded which). CDR3 nucleotide sequence: TGTGCCAGCAGTTTAGCTCAAAACAGGGGGTACAATGAGCAGTTCTTC. It encodes CASSLAQNRGYNEQFF.